Presented here are 16 T cell receptor beta chains from one specimen sequenced in a study of blood T cell repertoires in COVID-19. Produced via immunoSEQ multiplex PCR; TCRdb's table is partial and in-frame only. The repertoire includes about 250,000 clones, 70% to 85% of them detected once, and 3% to 3.5% sits in the top ten. The specimen sequenced was peripheral blood. These receptors were obtained from a woman aged 80 or over with acute or convalescent COVID-19.

This clone was detected a few times. The rearrangement uses TRBV18 and TRBJ2-7; D ambiguous. The CDR3 has 14 amino acids. The germline V gene has CDR1 KGHSH and CDR2 LQKENI. V was clipped by 2 bases and J by 1 base, with 9 bases between them. This chain's CDR3 is CASSPEAESYEQYF. In DNA form, the CDR3 reads TGTGCCAGCTCACCAGAGGCAGAATCCTACGAGCAGTACTTC.

The chain combines TRBV11-2 with TRBJ1-6; 7 positions match TRBD1. V was clipped by 5 bases and J by 9 bases; unmatched bases: 10. Looked up from germline, CDR1 is SGHAT and CDR2 is FQNNGV. The CDR3 has 15 residues. The chain's CDR3 is CASSTLTGVGSPLHF. The CDR3 nucleotides read TGTGCCAGCAGCACCTTAACAGGGGTCGGTTCACCCCTCCACTTT.

V is TRBV28 and J is TRBJ1-1; no firm D call. Germline V gives CDR1 MDHEN, CDR2 SYDVKM. The CDR3 loop spans 11 amino acids. V was clipped by 2 bases and J by 10 bases, with 8 bases between them. The CDR3 DNA reads as TGTGCCAGCAGTTTAGGAGGGAGAGCTTTCTTT. As protein: CASSLGGRAFF.

This chain uses TRBV9 with TRBJ2-2; the D is unclear. Germline CDR1 SGDLS, CDR2 YYNGEE. CDR3 size: 14 residues. V was pared by 1 base and J by 6 bases, with 10 bases between. CDR3 region: CASSVQSLSGELFF. As DNA, the CDR3 is TGTGCCAGCAGCGTACAGTCGTTGTCCGGGGAGCTGTTTTTT.

This chain connects TRBV6-2 or TRBV6-3 to TRBJ2-3; 10 nucleotides line up with TRBD1. Germline V gives CDR1 MNHEY, CDR2 SVGEGT. The length of the CDR3 is 16 residues. V gave up 6 bases and J gave up 7 bases; unmatched junction bases: 13. The CDR3 DNA follows: TGTGCCAGCAGCTCCTCCGGGACAGGGGTCTCCTATACGCAGTATTTT. It is translated as CASSSSGTGVSYTQYF.

CDR3 in amino acids: CASSLVSSGTGEQYF. The CDR3 region has the DNA TGCGCCAGCAGCTTGGTCTCTAGCGGGACTGGTGAGCAGTACTTC. This chain uses TRBV5-1 with TRBJ2-7; TRBD2 matches at 9 bases. The germline gives CDR1 SGHRS, CDR2 YFSETQ. Trimming removed 0 bases from V and 7 bases from J; junction bases left unmatched: 8. The CDR3 extends over 15 amino acids.

The chain is built from TRBV6-5 and TRBJ1-2; TRBD1 is a possible D gene (5 bases). Trimming shortened V by 0 bases and J by 3 bases, and 14 bases separated the two germline ends. The CDR3 spans 16 residues. Germline V gene data show CDR1 as MNHEY and CDR2 as SVGAGI. DNA for the CDR3: TGTGCCAGCAGTTACTCATCGGCGGAACAGGACTATGGCTACACCTTC. Translated, it gives CASSYSSAEQDYGYTF.

J is TRBJ2-2 and V is TRBV4-3; 14 bases match TRBD2. The CDR3 sequence is 18 residues long. CDR1 is LGHNA, CDR2 YSLEER, per germline. V shed 4 bases and J 7 bases; nucleotides not matched to a gene: 11. The DNA for the CDR3 is TGCGCCAGCAGCCCTACGACTAGCGGGGGGGCCAGGGTCGGGGAGCTGTTTTTT. As protein: CASSPTTSGGARVGELFF.

V and J are TRBV18 and TRBJ2-2, with 12 positions matching TRBD1. This CDR3 comprises 19 residues. The J segment lost 4 bases and the V segment lost 1 base, leaving 10 bases of the junction unmatched. Germline V gives CDR1 KGHSH, CDR2 LQKENI. CDR3 DNA sequence: TGTGCCAGCTCACCACGAATGGGACAGGGGGCCCCCGGCACCGGGGAGCTGTTTTTT. Translation: CASSPRMGQGAPGTGELFF.

For this clone: A junction end diverges from the germline sequence, so it may reflect a read error. The chain carries TRBV20-1 and TRBJ2-7; 8 positions match TRBD1. Looked up from germline, CDR1 is DFQATT and CDR2 is SNEGSKA (reference sequence). The CDR3 spans 11 residues. The CDR3, as DNA: TGCAGTGCTGGAGACAGGGGTGTGCAGTACTTC. The encoded protein is CSAGDRGVQYF.

This clone was found once. The J gene is TRBJ2-5, the V gene TRBV7-9, with TRBD2 identical over 7 bases. Germline-derived CDR1 and CDR2 are SEHNR and FQNEAQ (reference sequence). Trimming at V came to 0 bases and at J to 4 bases, leaving 5 bases not matched to a gene. The CDR3 extends over 15 amino acids. CDR3 in amino acids: CASSLASGGVETQYF. The CDR3 DNA reads TGTGCCAGCAGCTTAGCGTCGGGGGGTGTAGAGACCCAGTACTTC. The whole variable domain, filled in from reference TRBV7-9 and TRBJ2-5, reads DTGVSQNPRHKITKRGQNVTFRCDPISEHNRLYWYRQTLGQGPEFLTYFQNEAQLEKSRLLSDRFSAERPKGSFSTLEIQRTEQGDSAMYLCASSLASGGVETQYFGPGTRLLVL.

This chain uses TRBV12-3 or TRBV12-4 with TRBJ2-2; D unresolved. V lost 3 bases to trimming and J lost 6 bases, with 5 bases between them. The CDR3 contains 12 residues. DNA for the CDR3: TGTGCCAGCAGTTTGAGGTCCGGGGAGCTGTTTTTT. Translated, it gives CASSLRSGELFF.

The genes are TRBV19 and TRBJ2-7; D is perhaps TRBD2 (5 bases). V lost 3 bases and J 4 bases, leaving 7 bases between the germline ends. The CDR3 sequence is 12 residues long. CDR1 is LNHDA, CDR2 SQIVND, per germline (reference sequence). CDR3 DNA sequence: TGTGCCAGTAGTATGTCGGGGTACGAGCAGTACTTC. Amino acid sequence: CASSMSGYEQYF.

J is TRBJ2-1 and V is TRBV25-1; the D gene is possibly TRBD2 (5 bases). This CDR3 has 15 residues. The germline gives CDR1 MGHDK, CDR2 SYGVNS. V lost 1 base, J lost 12 bases, and 19 bases lay in between. The chain's CDR3 is CASSEFKGEGTWQFF. CDR3 DNA: TGTGCCAGCAGTGAATTCAAAGGAGAGGGTACGTGGCAGTTCTTC. Combining the CDR3 with reference TRBV25-1 and TRBJ2-1 gives the whole variable domain EADIYQTPRYLVIGTGKKITLECSQTMGHDKMYWYQQDPGMELHLIHYSYGVNSTEKGDLSSESTVSRIRTEHFPLTLESARPSHTSQYLCASSEFKGEGTWQFFGPGTRLTVL.

The chain couples TRBV7-3 to TRBJ1-1; unclear D gene. The germline V and J ends were trimmed by 1 base and 1 base, with 13 bases remaining between them. The CDR3 covers 16 residues. Germline-derived CDR1 and CDR2 are SGHTA and FQGTGA. CDR3 bases: TGTGCCAGCAGCTTAAGGGGAGGGCTCGGGAACACTGAAGCTTTCTTT. Residues: CASSLRGGLGNTEAFF.

The chain links TRBV29-1 to TRBJ2-3; 12 nucleotides match TRBD2. Germline loops: CDR1 SQVTM, CDR2 ANQGSEA. J gave up 5 bases and V 8 bases, and 5 bases lay outside the gene matches. The CDR3 covers 13 residues. CDR3: CSTLAGGIDTQYF. CDR3 nucleotides: TGCAGCACCCTAGCGGGGGGGATAGATACGCAGTATTTT.